This section outlines one T cell receptor (beta chain) sequence together with its context. Its specificity is not known. Unrecorded immune exposures were likely, despite nominal health at sampling. The data stem from a study of cytomegalovirus exposure and HLA in healthy donors. Study results and caveats: In a later analysis, a genetic analysis reported fewer productive-TCR N-insertions in an Asian-associated ancestry cluster than the cohort average. In a later analysis, common viral pathogens appeared linked to several of the most significant clusters. A cluster of highly shared sequence variants was likely a sequencing artifact.

The PCR made use of 60 Vbeta and 13 Jbeta primers. This table comes from immunoSEQ multiplex PCR, and its TCRdb copy is limited to in-frame clones, with some not included. This table has 150,000 to 200,000 clones, 79% appearing once. This TCR came from a woman in her forties or fifties in good health and CMV-seronegative. The specimen was PBMCs.

The CDR3: CASSPKTGFSSYNEQFF. Here the CDR3 DNA reads TGTGCCAGCAGCCCCAAAACAGGGTTCAGCTCCTACAATGAGCAGTTCTTC. This rearrangement joins TRBV7-9 to TRBJ2-1; weak D call: TRBD1 (6 bases). Germline V gene sequence: CDR1 SEHNR, CDR2 FQNEAQ (reference sequence). The CDR3 is 17 amino acids. Trimming took off 5 bases at V and 0 bases at J, with 17 bases between the two ends.